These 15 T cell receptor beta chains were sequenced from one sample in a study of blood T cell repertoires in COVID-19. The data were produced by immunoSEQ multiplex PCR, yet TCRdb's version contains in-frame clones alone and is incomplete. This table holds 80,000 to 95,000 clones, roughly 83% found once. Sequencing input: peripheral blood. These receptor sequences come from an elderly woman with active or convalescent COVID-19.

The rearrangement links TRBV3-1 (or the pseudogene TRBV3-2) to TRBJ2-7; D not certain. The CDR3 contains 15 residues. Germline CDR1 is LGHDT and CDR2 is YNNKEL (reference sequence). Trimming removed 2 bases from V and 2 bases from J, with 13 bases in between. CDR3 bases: TGTGCCAGCAGCCAAAGAGGTGCAGAGACCTACGAGCAGTACTTC. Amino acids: CASSQRGAETYEQYF.

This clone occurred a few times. CDR3 region: CASSPRGNTIYF. The CDR3 nucleotides read TGTGCCAGCAGCCCTCGGGGAAACACCATATATTTT. The chain has TRBV9 and TRBJ1-3, with D uncertain. The germline V gene has CDR1 SGDLS and CDR2 YYNGEE. The CDR3 has 12 residues. Trimming left V 4 bases short and J 4 bases short, with 6 bases between.

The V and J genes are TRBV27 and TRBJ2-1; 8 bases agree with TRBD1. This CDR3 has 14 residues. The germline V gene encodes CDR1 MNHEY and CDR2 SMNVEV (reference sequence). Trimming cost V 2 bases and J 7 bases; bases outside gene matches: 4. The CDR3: CASSLNRGMNEQFF. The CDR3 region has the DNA TGTGCCAGCAGTTTAAACAGGGGGATGAATGAGCAGTTCTTC.

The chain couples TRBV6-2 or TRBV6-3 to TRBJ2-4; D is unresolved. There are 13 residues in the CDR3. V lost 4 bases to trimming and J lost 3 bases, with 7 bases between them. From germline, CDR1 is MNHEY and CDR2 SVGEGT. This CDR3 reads CASSSPFKNIQYF. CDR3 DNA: TGTGCCAGCAGTTCTCCCTTCAAAAACATTCAGTACTTC.

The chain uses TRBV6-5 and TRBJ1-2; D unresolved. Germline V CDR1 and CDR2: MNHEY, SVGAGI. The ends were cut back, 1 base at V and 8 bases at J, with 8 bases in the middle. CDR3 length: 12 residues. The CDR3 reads CASSYWGGGYTF. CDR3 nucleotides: TGTGCCAGCAGTTACTGGGGAGGGGGCTACACCTTC.

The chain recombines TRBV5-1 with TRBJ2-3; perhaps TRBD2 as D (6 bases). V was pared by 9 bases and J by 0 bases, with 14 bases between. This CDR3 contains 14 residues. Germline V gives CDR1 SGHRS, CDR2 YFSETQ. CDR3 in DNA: TGCGCCATATCGGAGGGCCATAGCACAGATACGCAGTATTTT. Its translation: CAISEGHSTDTQYF. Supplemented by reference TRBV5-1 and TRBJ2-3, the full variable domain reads KAGVTQTPRYLIKTRGQQVTLSCSPISGHRSVSWYQQTPGQGLQFLFEYFSETQRNKGNFPGRFSGRQFSNSRSEMNVSTLELGDSALYLCAISEGHSTDTQYFGPGTRLTVL.

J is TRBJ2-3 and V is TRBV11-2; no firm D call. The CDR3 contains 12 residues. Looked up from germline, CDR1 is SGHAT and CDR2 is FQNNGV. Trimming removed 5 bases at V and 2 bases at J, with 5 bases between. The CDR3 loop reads CASSRVTDTQYF. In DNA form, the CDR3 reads TGTGCCAGCAGCCGGGTCACAGATACGCAGTATTTT.

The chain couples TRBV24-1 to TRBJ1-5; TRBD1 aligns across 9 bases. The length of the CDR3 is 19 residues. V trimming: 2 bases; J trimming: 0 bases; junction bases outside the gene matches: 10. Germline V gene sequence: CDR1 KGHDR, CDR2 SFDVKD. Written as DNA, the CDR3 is TGTGCCACCAGTGATTCGCGACAGGGGGGCATAAATAGCAATCAGCCCCAGCATTTT. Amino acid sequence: CATSDSRQGGINSNQPQHF.

Written as DNA, the CDR3 is TGCGCCAGCAGCTCAACACGCAATGAGCAGTTCTTC. This encodes CASSSTRNEQFF. The V call is TRBV5-1, the J call TRBJ2-1, with unresolved D. CDR1 SGHRS and CDR2 YFSETQ come from the germline V gene. V shed 3 bases and J shed 6 bases, with 7 bases lying between them. This CDR3 is 12 amino acids long.

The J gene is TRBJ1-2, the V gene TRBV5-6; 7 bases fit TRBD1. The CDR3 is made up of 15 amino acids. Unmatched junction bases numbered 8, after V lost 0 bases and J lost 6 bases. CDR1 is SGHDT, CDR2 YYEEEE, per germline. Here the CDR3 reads CASSLGAQTGDGYTF. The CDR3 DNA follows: TGTGCCAGCAGCTTGGGCGCCCAAACAGGGGATGGCTACACCTTC.

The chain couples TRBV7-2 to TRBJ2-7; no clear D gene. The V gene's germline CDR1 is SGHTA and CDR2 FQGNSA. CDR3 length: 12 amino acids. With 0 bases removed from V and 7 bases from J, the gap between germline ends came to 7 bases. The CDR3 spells CASSLAHGEQYF. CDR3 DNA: TGTGCCAGCAGCTTAGCCCACGGGGAGCAGTACTTC.

CDR3 loop: CASSQENGAGGYTF. For the CDR3, the DNA is TGCGCCAGCAGCCAAGAAAATGGTGCCGGGGGCTACACCTTC. The chain is built from TRBV4-1 and TRBJ1-2; no clear D. The CDR3 length is 14 residues. With 0 bases removed from V and 8 bases from J, the gap between germline ends came to 13 bases. The germline V gene encodes CDR1 MGHRA and CDR2 YSYEKL.

CDR3 residues: CASSAISRGYQETQYF. For the CDR3, the DNA is TGTGCCAGCAGCGCCATCTCCCGGGGGTACCAAGAGACCCAGTACTTC. The chain carries TRBV11-3 and TRBJ2-5, with D possibly being TRBD2 (6 bases). Trimming took off 5 bases at V and 0 bases at J, with 16 bases between the two ends. Per germline, CDR1 SGHNT and CDR2 YENEEA. The CDR3 length is 16 residues.

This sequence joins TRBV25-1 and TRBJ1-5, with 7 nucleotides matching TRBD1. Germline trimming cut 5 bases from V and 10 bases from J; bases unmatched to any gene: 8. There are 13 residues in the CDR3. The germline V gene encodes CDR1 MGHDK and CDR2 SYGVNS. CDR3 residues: CASSTGDGLPQHF. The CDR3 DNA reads TGTGCCAGCAGTACAGGGGATGGGCTCCCCCAGCATTTT.

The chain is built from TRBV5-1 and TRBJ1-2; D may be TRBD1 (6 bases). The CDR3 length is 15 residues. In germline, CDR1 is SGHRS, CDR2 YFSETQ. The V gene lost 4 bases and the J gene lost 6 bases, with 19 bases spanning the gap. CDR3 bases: TGCGCCAGCAGCACAGGACGGGGGGCTCGTCATGGCTACACCTTC. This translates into CASSTGRGARHGYTF.